The source of this T cell receptor beta chain is a study of graft-versus-host responses after intestinal transplantation. Study summary: Every recipient underwent anti-thymocyte globulin induction, then tacrolimus and steroids for two to three years.

On this clone itself: What it binds is not known.

Clones were read by immunoSEQ multiplex PCR, and TCRdb kept only the in-frame ones, dropping some. The sample includes 100,000 or so clones, 80% to 95% of them seen just once. Study outcomes and limitations: Early HvG declines after transplant were associated with peak circulating GvH clone levels. Present in recipient marrow, GvH clones included some that appeared first in ileum or blood.

The V gene's germline CDR1 is SGDLS and CDR2 YYNGEE. CDR3 length: 13 amino acids. V lost 4 bases and J 6 bases, leaving 13 bases between the germline ends. The sequences come from unstimulated CD4+ T cells sorted from spleen or lymph node cells, collected before intestinal transplant. The genes are TRBV9 and TRBJ1-2; D may be TRBD1 (5 bases). This clonotype was sampled from a human donor who received an intestinal transplant. CDR3 protein: CASSYRVGDGYTF. The CDR3 nucleotides are TGTGCCAGCAGCTATAGAGTAGGGGATGGCTACACCTTC.